Below, one T cell receptor (beta chain) is given with its context. Those who participated ranged in age from roughly 18 to 90 years and resided in some 24 US areas. The study assigned cohorts using participant-reported clinical history. Per the study methods: Estimation of nucleated cell counts was performed using reference gene primer amplification. Clones were sequenced by immunoSEQ multiplex PCR, and TCRdb holds only the in-frame ones, with some missing. The V and J calls and the clone size are those of that table, but D and trimming were determined from the DNA. Of approximately 440,000 clones listed, 90% are singletons. The entry originates in a study of blood T cell repertoires in COVID-19. At the level of the study: The analysed material was cDNA or gDNA that came from T cells, B-cell-depleted T cells, or PBMCs.

Germline V CDR1 and CDR2: SGDLS, YYNGEE. V lost 4 bases and J lost 8, with 13 bases in between. The CDR3 has 13 residues. This TCR was recovered from a man younger than 35 who had recovered from COVID-19. J is TRBJ2-1 and V is TRBV9; D is possibly TRBD2 (6 bases). Sequenced input: PBMCs or T cells enriched from blood (not recorded which). The CDR3 nucleotides are TGTGCCAGCAGCCTGGACTACGCGGATGAGCAGTTCTTC. This translates into CASSLDYADEQFF.